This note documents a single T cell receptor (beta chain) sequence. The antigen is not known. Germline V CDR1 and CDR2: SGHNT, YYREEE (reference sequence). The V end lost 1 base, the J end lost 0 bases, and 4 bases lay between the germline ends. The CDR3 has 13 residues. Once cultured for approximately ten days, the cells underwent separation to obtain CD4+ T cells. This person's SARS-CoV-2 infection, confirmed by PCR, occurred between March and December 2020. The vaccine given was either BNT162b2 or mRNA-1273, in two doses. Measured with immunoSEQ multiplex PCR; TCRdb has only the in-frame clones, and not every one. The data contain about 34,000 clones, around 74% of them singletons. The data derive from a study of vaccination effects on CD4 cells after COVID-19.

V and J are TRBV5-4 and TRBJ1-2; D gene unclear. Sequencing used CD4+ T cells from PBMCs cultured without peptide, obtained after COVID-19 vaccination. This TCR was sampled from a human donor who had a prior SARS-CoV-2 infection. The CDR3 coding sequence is TGTGCCAGCAGCTTGACAGCTAACTATGGCTACACCTTC. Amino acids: CASSLTANYGYTF. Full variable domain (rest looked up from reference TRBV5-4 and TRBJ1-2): ETGVTQSPTHLIKTRGQQVTLRCSSQSGHNTVSWYQQALGQGPQFIFQYYREEENGRGNFPPRFSGLQFPNYSSELNVNALELDDSALYLCASSLTANYGYTFGSGTRLTVV.